This TCR beta chain was sequenced for a study of cytotoxic CD8 clonotypes in ibrutinib-treated CLL. Background on the study: Productive templates averaged about 250,000 per sample, and productive rearrangements 85,000 to 95,000.

The sample holds a few counts of this clone. Germline CDR1 reads SGHTA; CDR2 reads FQGTGA. The CDR3 loop spans 15 amino acids. V was clipped by 2 bases and J by 7 bases; unmatched bases: 7. TCRdb's copy holds only in-frame clones and misses some; the assay was immunoSEQ multiplex PCR. Of more than 85,000 clones in the sample, 77% were seen once. The sequenced sample was PBMCs, obtained after 24 months of ibrutinib treatment. The rearrangement joins TRBV7-3 to TRBJ2-1; 8 nucleotides line up with TRBD2. This TCR was recovered from a human donor with chronic lymphocytic leukemia. The CDR3 DNA reads TGTGCCAGCAGCTTATCTCGGGGGGGTAGGAATGAGCAGTTCTTC. Its protein is CASSLSRGGRNEQFF.